One T cell receptor beta chain is described in this entry. These data originate in a study of blood T cell repertoires in COVID-19. Study details: Whether acute or convalescent, the COVID-19 samples came from the United States, Italy and Spain. T cells, B-cell-depleted T cells, or PBMCs provided the cDNA or gDNA that served as material.

In the authors' workflow: Estimates of nucleated cell counts were drawn from the amplification of reference gene primers. Sequencing used immunoSEQ multiplex PCR; TCRdb keeps in-frame clones, though not all of them. V and J calls and clone size follow that table, whereas D and trimming were derived from the DNA. The data show approximately 150,000 clones, with around 89% seen just once and 25% to 35% held by the top ten. The germline V gene encodes CDR1 SGHAT and CDR2 FQNNGV. The CDR3 length is 13 residues. The V and J ends lost 5 bases and 6 bases, in that order; junction bases with no gene match: 7.

The V gene is TRBV11-2, the J gene TRBJ2-7; 7 bases are a match to TRBD2. The sequenced material came from peripheral blood. The source of this sequence is a human donor in a cohort sampled during active COVID-19. CDR3 sequence: CASSTLRGIEQYF. The CDR3 DNA reads as TGTGCCAGCAGCACCCTGCGGGGGATCGAGCAGTACTTC. Supplemented by reference TRBV11-2 and TRBJ2-7, the full variable domain reads EAGVAQSPRYKIIEKRQSVAFWCNPISGHATLYWYQQILGQGPKLLIQFQNNGVVDDSQLPKDRFSAERLKGVDSTLKIQPAKLEDSAVYLCASSTLRGIEQYFGPGTRLTVT.